This TCR beta chain stems from a study of blood T cell repertoires in COVID-19 (dated by TCRdb to about 2020). Turning to the overall study: Samples covering the acute and convalescent phases of COVID-19 were provided by collaborators in the United States, Italy and Spain. The samples were drawn from two sources: the first 160 participants of the ongoing ImmuneRACE study, and fewer than 1,500 subjects contributed by 6 global collaborators. The repertoires were released in a freely available public database intended as a resource for research on the immune response to SARS-CoV-2. The sample metadata nearly always contained a de-identified subject ID, COVID-19 status, age in years and sex. The material from the prospective study consisted of cDNA or gDNA derived from T cells, B-cell-depleted T cells, or PBMCs. HLA class I and class II types, where available, came from metadata supplied by the sample provider rather than from assay-based typing. Deeply sampled blood TCRbeta repertoires from subjects exposed to, actively infected with, or recovered from COVID-19 were included in the dataset.

For this clone: There is no known antigen for this receptor. Within one base of it there is no much larger clone, and no base qualities were kept.

Here is what the overall study found, with its caveats: Clinical and demographic metadata were provided uncurated, with the amount varying by source and participant.

CDR1 and CDR2 (SNHLY, FYNNEI) derive from the germline V gene. The germline V and J ends show losses of 6 bases and 7 bases respectively, and no gene match explains 9 bases of the junction. The CDR3 measures 14 amino acids from cysteine to phenylalanine. Just the 42-base CDR3 DNA is kept, in frame starting at base 1. The immunoSEQ Assay, a bias-controlled multiplex PCR, was used to amplify TCRbeta CDR3 regions from genomic DNA. Concerning the study's data processing: The number of nucleated cells in each sample was estimated from the amplification of reference gene primers within the assay. Sequence reads were collapsed and filtered to measure the absolute abundance of every unique TCRbeta CDR3 rearrangement. For each sample, productive Simpson clonality was calculated as the square root of Simpson's diversity index across productive rearrangements. TCRdb provides this immuneACCESS table in a form limited to in-frame rearrangements. Some clones are lacking; in checked studies, under half of them reflect an unresolved V gene, and why the rest are absent is not known. V and J calls and clone size are those listed in that table; D and trimming were worked out from the DNA. Within this sample are about 28,000 clones, with around 72% of them counted one time only. The top ten hold roughly 20% of the sample.

The collaborating institutions used their own protocols to collect whole blood in K2EDTA tubes. For TCRbeta analysis, collaborators shipped samples as frozen whole blood, isolated PBMCs, or DNA extracted from either of those sample types. The sequence derives from a boy between 2 and 10 years old with active or convalescent COVID-19. Here the chain combines TRBV2 and TRBJ2-1, with 7 junctional bases fitting TRBD1. The sample taken for sequencing was peripheral blood. At the DNA level, the sequence is TGTGCCAGCAGAGGACAGGTGGGTCGGAATGAGCAGTTCTTC. This translates into CASRGQVGRNEQFF.